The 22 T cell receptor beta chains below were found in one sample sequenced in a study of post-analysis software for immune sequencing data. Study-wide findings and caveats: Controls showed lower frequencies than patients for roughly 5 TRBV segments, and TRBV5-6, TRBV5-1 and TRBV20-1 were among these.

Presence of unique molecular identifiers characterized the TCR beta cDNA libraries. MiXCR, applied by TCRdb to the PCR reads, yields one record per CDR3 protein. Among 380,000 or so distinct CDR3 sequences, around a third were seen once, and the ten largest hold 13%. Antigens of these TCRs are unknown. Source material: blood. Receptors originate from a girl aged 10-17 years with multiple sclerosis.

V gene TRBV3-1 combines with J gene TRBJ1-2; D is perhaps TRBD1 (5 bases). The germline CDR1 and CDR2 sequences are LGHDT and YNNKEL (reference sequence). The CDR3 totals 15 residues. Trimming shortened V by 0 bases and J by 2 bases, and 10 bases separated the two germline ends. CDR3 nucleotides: TGTGCCAGCAGCCAAGATATCGGGGGGAACTATGGCTACACCTTC. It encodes CASSQDIGGNYGYTF.

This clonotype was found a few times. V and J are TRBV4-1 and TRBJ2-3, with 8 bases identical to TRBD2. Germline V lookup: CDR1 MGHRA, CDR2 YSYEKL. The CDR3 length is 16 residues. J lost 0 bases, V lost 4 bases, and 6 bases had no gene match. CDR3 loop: CASSRTGGVSTDTQYF. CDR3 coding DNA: TGCGCCAGCAGCCGGACCGGGGGGGTTAGCACAGATACGCAGTATTTT.

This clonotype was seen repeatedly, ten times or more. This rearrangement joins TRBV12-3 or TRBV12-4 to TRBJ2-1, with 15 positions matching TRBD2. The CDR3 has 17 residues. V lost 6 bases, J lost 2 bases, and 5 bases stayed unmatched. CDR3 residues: CASRAGTSGGPYNEQFF. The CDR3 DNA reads TGTGCCAGCAGAGCCGGGACTAGCGGGGGGCCCTACAATGAGCAGTTCTTC.

CDR3 nucleotides: TGCAGCGTTCTTGGCAGGGGGCACACTGAAGCTTTCTTT. Encoded protein: CSVLGRGHTEAFF. The V and J genes are TRBV29-1 and TRBJ1-1; 8 positions match TRBD1. Germline-derived CDR1 and CDR2 are SQVTM and ANQGSEA. V lost 5 bases to trimming and J lost 3 bases; unmatched junction nucleotides: 5. The CDR3 extends over 13 amino acids.

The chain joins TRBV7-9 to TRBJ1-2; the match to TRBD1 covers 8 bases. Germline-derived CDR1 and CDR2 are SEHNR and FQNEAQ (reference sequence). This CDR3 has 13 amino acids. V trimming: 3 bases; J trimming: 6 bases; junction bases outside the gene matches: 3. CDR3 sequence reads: CASSLGQADGYTF. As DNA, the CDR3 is TGTGCCAGCAGCTTGGGACAGGCGGATGGCTACACCTTC.

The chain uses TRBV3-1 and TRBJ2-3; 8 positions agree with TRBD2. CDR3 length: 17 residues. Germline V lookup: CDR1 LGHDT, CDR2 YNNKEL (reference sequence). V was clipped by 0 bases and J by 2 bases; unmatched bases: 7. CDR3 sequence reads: CASSQDEGLAPTDTQYF. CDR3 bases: TGTGCCAGCAGCCAAGATGAAGGACTAGCCCCCACAGATACGCAGTATTTT.

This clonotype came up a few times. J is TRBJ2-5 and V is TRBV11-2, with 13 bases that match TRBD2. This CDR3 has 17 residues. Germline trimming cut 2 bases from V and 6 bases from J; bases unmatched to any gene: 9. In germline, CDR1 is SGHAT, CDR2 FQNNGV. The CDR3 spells CASSLSRGLAGLKTQYF. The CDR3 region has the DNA TGTGCCAGCAGCTTAAGTAGGGGACTAGCGGGGTTGAAGACCCAGTACTTC.

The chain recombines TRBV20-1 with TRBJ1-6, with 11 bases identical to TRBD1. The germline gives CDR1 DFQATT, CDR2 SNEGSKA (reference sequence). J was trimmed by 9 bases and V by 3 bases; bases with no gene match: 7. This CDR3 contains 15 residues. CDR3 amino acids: CSARRDRGLGSPLHF. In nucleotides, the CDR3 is TGCAGTGCTAGGAGGGACAGGGGGTTGGGTTCACCCCTCCACTTT.

This chain's CDR3 is CASSYEGWGYGYTF. The DNA for the CDR3 is TGTGCCAGCAGTTACGAAGGTTGGGGCTATGGCTACACCTTC. V is TRBV6-6 and J is TRBJ1-2, with D unclear. Germline values: CDR1 MNHNY, CDR2 SVGAGI (reference sequence). The germline V and J ends were trimmed by 2 bases and 4 bases, with 11 bases remaining between them. The CDR3 totals 14 residues.

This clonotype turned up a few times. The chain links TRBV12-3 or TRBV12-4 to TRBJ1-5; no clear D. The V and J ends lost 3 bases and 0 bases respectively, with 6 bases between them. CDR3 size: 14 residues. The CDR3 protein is CASSFSYSNQPQHF. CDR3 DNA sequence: TGTGCCAGCAGTTTTTCATATAGCAATCAGCCCCAGCATTTT.

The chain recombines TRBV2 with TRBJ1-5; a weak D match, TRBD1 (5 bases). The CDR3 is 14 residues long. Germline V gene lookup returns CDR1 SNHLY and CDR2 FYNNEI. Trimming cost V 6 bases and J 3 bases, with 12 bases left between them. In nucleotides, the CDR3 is TGTGCCAGCAGCGCGGGGGATGACAATCAGCCCCAGCATTTT. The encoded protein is CASSAGDDNQPQHF.

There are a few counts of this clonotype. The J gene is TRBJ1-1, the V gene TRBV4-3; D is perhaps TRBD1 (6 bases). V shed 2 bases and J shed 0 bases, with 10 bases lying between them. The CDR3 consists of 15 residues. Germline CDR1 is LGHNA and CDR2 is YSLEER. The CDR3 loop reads CASSQNRALNTEAFF. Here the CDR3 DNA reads TGCGCCAGCAGCCAAAACAGGGCCTTGAACACTGAAGCTTTCTTT.

CDR3 protein: CSARSRGTSGVDEQYF. As DNA, the CDR3 is TGCAGTGCTAGATCTCGTGGGACTAGCGGGGTCGATGAGCAGTACTTC. The chain uses TRBV20-1 and TRBJ2-7, with 13 bases aligning to TRBD2. The CDR3 has 16 amino acids. The junction had 11 bases not matched to a gene; V was cut back by 2 bases and J by 7 bases. CDR1 is DFQATT, CDR2 SNEGSKA, per germline (reference sequence).

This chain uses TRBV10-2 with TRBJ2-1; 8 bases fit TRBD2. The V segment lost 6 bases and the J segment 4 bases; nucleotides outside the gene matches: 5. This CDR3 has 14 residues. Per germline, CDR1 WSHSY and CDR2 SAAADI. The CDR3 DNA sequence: TGCGCCAGCAGGGAGCGGGGGAGGTACAATGAGCAGTTCTTC. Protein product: CASRERGRYNEQFF.

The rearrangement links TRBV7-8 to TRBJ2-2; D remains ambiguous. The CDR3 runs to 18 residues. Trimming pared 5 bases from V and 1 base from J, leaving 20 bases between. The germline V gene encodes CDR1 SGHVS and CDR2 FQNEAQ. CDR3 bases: TGTGCCAGCAGCCCGAGGACGATAAAGAAGGGGAACACCGGGGAGCTGTTTTTT. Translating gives CASSPRTIKKGNTGELFF.

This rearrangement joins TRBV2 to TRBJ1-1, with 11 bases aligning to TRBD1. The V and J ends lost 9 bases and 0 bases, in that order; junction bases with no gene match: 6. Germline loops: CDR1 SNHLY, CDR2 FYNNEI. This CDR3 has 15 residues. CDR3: CASSGQGALNTEAFF. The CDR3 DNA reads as TGTGCCAGTTCAGGACAGGGGGCGTTGAACACTGAAGCTTTCTTT.

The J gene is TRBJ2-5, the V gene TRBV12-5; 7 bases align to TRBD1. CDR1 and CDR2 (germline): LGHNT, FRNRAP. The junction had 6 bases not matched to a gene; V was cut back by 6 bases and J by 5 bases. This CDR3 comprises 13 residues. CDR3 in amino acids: CASGAQGMETQYF. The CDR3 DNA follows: TGTGCTAGTGGCGCACAGGGGATGGAGACCCAGTACTTC. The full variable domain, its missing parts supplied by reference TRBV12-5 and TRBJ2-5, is DARVTQTPRHKVTEMGQEVTMRCQPILGHNTVFWYRQTMMQGLELLAYFRNRAPLDDSGMPKDRFSAEMPDATLATLKIQPSEPRDSAVYFCASGAQGMETQYFGPGTRLLVL.

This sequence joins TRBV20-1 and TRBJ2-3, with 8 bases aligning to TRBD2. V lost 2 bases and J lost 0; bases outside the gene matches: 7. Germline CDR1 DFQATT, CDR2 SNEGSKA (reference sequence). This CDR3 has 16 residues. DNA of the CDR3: TGCAGTGCTAGATCAGTAGCGGGACCAAGCACAGATACGCAGTATTTT. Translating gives CSARSVAGPSTDTQYF.

The CDR3 loop reads CASSPTDYESSYNEQFF. The CDR3 DNA follows: TGTGCCAGCAGCCCGACCGATTACGAGAGCTCCTACAATGAGCAGTTCTTC. The chain is built from TRBV27 and TRBJ2-1, with no clear D. Germline assignment: CDR1 MNHEY and CDR2 SMNVEV (reference sequence). The CDR3 is 17 residues long. Trimming cost V 6 bases and J 0 bases, with 18 bases left between them.

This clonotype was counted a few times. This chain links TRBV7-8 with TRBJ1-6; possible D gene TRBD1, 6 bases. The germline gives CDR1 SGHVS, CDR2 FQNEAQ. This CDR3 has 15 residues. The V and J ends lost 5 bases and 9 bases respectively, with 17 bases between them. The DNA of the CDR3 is TGTGCCAGCAGCCAAACAGGGTCTTGGGGTTCACCCCTCCACTTT. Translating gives CASSQTGSWGSPLHF.

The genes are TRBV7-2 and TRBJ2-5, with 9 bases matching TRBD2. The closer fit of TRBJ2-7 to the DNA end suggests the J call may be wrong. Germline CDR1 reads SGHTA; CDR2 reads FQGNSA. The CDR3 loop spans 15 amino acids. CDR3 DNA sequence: TGTGCCAGCAGCTTCGAGCGGGGGGTTTCCTACGAGCAGTACTTC. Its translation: CASSFERGVSYEQYF.

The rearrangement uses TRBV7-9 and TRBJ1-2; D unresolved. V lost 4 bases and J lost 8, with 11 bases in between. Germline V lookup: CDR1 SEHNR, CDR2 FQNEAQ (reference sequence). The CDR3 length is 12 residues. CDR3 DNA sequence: TGTGCCAGCAGCTCCGCTGCTAGGGGCTACACCTTC. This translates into CASSSAARGYTF.